This T cell receptor (beta chain) appears in the sequencing data of a study of Ad26.COV2.S vaccination and SARS-CoV-2 variants. Study-level information: The vaccine Ad26.COV2.S was put into the muscle once, or twice with 56 days between.

Indicated treatment: about 20 received Ad26.COV2.S at low or high dose, single or two shots; about 5 received placebo; per-sample allocation not given. Samples analyzed were those drawn on day 63 after the first vaccine or placebo injection. An adult donor aged 18-55 years was enrolled in Boston. Wuhan-strain SARS-CoV-2 spike was expressed by the Ad26 vector that made up the vaccine. Sequencing used immunoSEQ multiplex PCR; TCRdb keeps in-frame clones, though not all of them. This table has around 450,000 clones, less than 95% appearing once. Germline CDR1 SGHAT, CDR2 FQNNGV. The CDR3 consists of 14 residues. V dropped 6 bases and J dropped 2 bases, with 12 bases sitting between them.

The TCR originated in a person aged 18-60 years who received the Ad26.COV2.S COVID-19 vaccine or a placebo. The input for sequencing was peripheral blood, taken in a trial of Ad26.COV2.S vaccine versus placebo. This sequence joins TRBV11-2 and TRBJ2-3; D is unclear. The CDR3 spells CASSLTAYTDTQYF. The CDR3 region has the DNA TGTGCCAGCAGTCTCACAGCGTACACAGATACGCAGTATTTT.